The present T cell receptor beta chain was sequenced within a study of CD8+ T cells in alopecia areata. About the research overall: Grafted skin came from C3H/HeJ donors with spontaneous alopecia (about 6-12 months old) and was placed on approximately 7-10-week-old female C3H/HeJ mice.

Trimming cost V 4 bases and J 2 bases, with 3 bases left between them. Germline V CDR1 and CDR2: LGHNA, YNLKQL (reference sequence). The CDR3 runs to 13 residues. There are a few counts of this clone. Its antigen remains unknown. Germline and genes: mouse. The CDR3 end is not reached by the read, which stops 3 residues before it; the germline J gene fills it in. The sample holds other DNA sequences that translate to the same CDR3. Researchers sorted pooled cutaneous lymph node cells on the basis of CD4, CD8alpha, NKG2D, NKG2ACE and other markers. Study conclusions and caveats: Scalp lesions, especially in alopecia totalis/universalis, had higher clonality than normal scalp. Against the mouse data, patients shared TCRs less clearly, possibly for HLA reasons. Normal skin contains resident alphabeta T cells, and these are also sequenced in scalp samples.

Extraction of RNA preceded its reverse transcription into cDNA, which served as the sequencing template. The repertoire was sequenced with immunoSEQ multiplex PCR; TCRdb's copy has only in-frame clones and lacks some. Singletons are absent from the sample, which has 250,000 or so clones. This chain joins TRBV5 and TRBJ1-6; D call uncertain. TRBJ1-6 is an ORF; its function is uncertain. This sequence was found in a C3H/HeJ mouse with alopecia areata. This mouse strain has H2-k as its MHC haplotype. Material for sequencing was CD4+ T cells sorted from a lymph node. CDR3 bases read: TGTGCCAGCAGCCCTACCTATAATTCGCCC. Protein sequence: CASSPTYNSP. The entire CDR3 reads CASSPTYNSPLYF.